This T cell receptor beta chain came from a study of control samples from healthy donors and cancer patients. Profiling relied on immunoSEQ multiplex PCR, and the TCRdb table lists in-frame clones only, not all of them. The sample has approximately 160,000 clones; around 90% are singletons. From germline, CDR1 is LNHNV and CDR2 YYDKDF (reference sequence). The CDR3 contains 14 residues. Trimming cost V 0 bases and J 6 bases, with 10 bases left between them. The sample was blood. The sequence was collected from a woman in her thirties in good health. This chain connects TRBV15 to TRBJ2-3, with a weak D call TRBD2 (6 bases). The CDR3 loop is CATSRDFGGDTQYF. The CDR3, as DNA: TGTGCCACCAGCAGAGATTTCGGAGGGGATACGCAGTATTTT.